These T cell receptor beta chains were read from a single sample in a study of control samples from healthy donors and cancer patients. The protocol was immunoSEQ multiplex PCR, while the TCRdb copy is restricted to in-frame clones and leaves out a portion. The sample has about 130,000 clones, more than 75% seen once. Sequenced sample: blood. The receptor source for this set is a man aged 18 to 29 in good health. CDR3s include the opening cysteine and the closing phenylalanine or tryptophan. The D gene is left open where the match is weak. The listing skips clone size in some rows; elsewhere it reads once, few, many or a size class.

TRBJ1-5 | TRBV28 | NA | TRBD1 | TGTGCCAGCAGTTTCGACCCGACAGGGCTCGATCAGCCCCAGCATTTT | CASSFDPTGLDQPQHF
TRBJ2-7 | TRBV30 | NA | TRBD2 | TGTGCCTCCATAGCGGGGGAGCAGTACTTC | CASIAGEQYF
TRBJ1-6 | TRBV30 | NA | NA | TGTGCCTGGAGTGTCGACATACCTAATTCACCCCTCCACTTT | CAWSVDIPNSPLHF
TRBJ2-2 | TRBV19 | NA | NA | TGTGCCAGTAGTCTCCAGGGGGAATTCGCGGAGGGCCTCGCCGGGGAGCTGTTTTTT | CASSLQGEFAEGLAGELFF
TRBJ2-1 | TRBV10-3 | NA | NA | TGTGCCATCAGCCAAGGGACCGCTCCCCCCACAAATGAGCAGTTCTTC | CAISQGTAPPTNEQFF
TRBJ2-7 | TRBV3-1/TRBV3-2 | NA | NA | TGTGCCAGCAGCCCCGAAACGACAGGTTCCTACGAGCAGTACTTC | CASSPETTGSYEQYF
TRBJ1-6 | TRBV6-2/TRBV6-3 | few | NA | TGTGCCAGCAGTTACTTGGGGGCGAAAGATTCACCCCTCCACTTT | CASSYLGAKDSPLHF
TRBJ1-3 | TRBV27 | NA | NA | TGTGCCAGCAGTTCCCCCTCCCGGCCGGGTCTGGCTGGAAACACCATATATTTT | CASSSPSRPGLAGNTIYF
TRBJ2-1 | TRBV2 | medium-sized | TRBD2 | TGTGCCAGCAGTGGACTAGCGGACAATGAGCAGTTCTTC | CASSGLADNEQFF
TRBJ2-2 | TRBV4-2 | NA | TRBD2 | TGTGCCAGCAGCCCAAACACCGGGACTAGCGGGAGGGCCTGGGGCACCGGGGAGCTGTTTTTT | CASSPNTGTSGRAWGTGELFF
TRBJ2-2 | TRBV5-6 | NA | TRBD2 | TGTGCCAGCAGCTTCTGGGGGGGAGGAAACACCGGGGAGCTGTTTTTT | CASSFWGGGNTGELFF
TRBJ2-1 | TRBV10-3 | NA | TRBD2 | TGTGCCATCAGTGAGACTAGCGGGAGGGCCGATGAGCAGTTCTTC | CAISETSGRADEQFF
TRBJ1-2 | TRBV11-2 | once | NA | TGTGCCAGCAGCTCAGTGGGGGGGGCGCCTAACTATGGCTACACCTTC | CASSSVGGAPNYGYTF
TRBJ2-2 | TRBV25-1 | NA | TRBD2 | TGTGCCAGCAGTGTTTACGCGGGAGGGCCCTCCGGGGAGCTGTTTTTT | CASSVYAGGPSGELFF
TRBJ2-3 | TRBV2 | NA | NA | TGTGCCTTTATAGAAGCGTATAGCGGCCGCACAGATACGCAGTATTTT | CAFIEAYSGRTDTQYF
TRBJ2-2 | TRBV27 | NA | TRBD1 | TGTGCCAGCAGTTTTGGAGCACAGGGGTCGTCCACCGGGGAGCTGTTTTTT | CASSFGAQGSSTGELFF
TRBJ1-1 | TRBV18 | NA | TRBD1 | TGTGCCATCTCAACAGGGGTGGACACTGAAGCTTTCTTT | CAISTGVDTEAFF
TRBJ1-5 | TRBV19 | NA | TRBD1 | TGTGCCAGTAGGGGACAGGGCGGCAATCAGCCCCAGCATTTT | CASRGQGGNQPQHF
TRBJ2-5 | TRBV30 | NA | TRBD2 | TGTGCCTGGGGAGCGGGAGGGGAAGAGACCCAGTACTTC | CAWGAGGEETQYF
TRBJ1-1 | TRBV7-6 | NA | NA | TGTGCCAGCAGCTTAGCAGGGATAAACACTGAAGCTTTCTTT | CASSLAGINTEAFF
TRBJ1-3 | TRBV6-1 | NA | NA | TGTGCCAGCAGTGAAGGGGCAGGGTGGGGGGTCGCTGGAAACACCATATATTTT | CASSEGAGWGVAGNTIYF
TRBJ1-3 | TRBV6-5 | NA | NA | TGTGCCAGCAGTTACTCGTTCGGCACTGGAAACACCATATATTTT | CASSYSFGTGNTIYF
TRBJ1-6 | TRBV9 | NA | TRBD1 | TGTGCCAGCAGCGTTACAGGGGGCTGGTCACCCCTCCACTTT | CASSVTGGWSPLHF
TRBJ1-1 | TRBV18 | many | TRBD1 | TGTGCCAGCGAACCAAAACAGGGGACGAACACTGAAGCTTTCTTT | CASEPKQGTNTEAFF
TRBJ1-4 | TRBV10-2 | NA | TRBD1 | TGCGCCAGCAGTGAGAGGGGGCGGACTAATGAAAAACTGTTTTTT | CASSERGRTNEKLFF
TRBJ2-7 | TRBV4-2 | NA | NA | TGTGCCAGCAGCCAAGAGGCTAGCAGTTCCTACGAGCAGTACTTC | CASSQEASSSYEQYF
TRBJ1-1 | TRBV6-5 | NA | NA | TGTGCCAGCAGTTACTATTCCGGGACACAGAACACTGAAGCTTTCTTT | CASSYYSGTQNTEAFF
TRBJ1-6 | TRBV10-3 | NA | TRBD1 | TGTGCCACTCGGGACAGCTCCTATAATTCACCCCTCCACTTT | CATRDSSYNSPLHF
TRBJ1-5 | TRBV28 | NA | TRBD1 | TGTGGGACAGGGTTTGGGGGTCAGCCCCAGCATTTT | CGTGFGGQPQHF
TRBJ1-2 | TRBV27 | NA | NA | TGTGCCAGCAGCTATAGAGCTTGGACAGTACTATACTTC | CASSYRAWTVLYF
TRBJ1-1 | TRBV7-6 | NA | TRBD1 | TGTGCCAGCAGCGGGGCAGTTGGGACAGGGGGCTCCGGCACTGAAGCTTTCTTT | CASSGAVGTGGSGTEAFF
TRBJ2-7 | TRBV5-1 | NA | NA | TGCGCCAGCAGCCCAAGTATGGCCATTTACGAGCAGTACTTC | CASSPSMAIYEQYF
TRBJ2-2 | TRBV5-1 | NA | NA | TGCGCCAGCAGCTACGACATGGGCTGGCACACCGGGGAGCTGTTTTTT | CASSYDMGWHTGELFF
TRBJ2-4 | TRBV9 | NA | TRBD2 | TGTGCCAGCAGCGTAGGGGCTAGCGGGAGGTCGGACATTCAGTACTTC | CASSVGASGRSDIQYF
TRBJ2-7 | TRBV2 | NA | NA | TGTGCCAGTCGCCTAGAGACGGGGAGCTCCTACGAGCAGTACTTC | CASRLETGSSYEQYF